This TCR beta chain was captured by sequencing in a study of long-term antiretroviral therapy in people with HIV. Study results and caveats: Against controls, HIV repertoires showed narrower ranges of CDR3 length. Researchers lacked any data on ART adherence, viral resistance or therapy changes. Upon ART, diversity increased but remained lower than transplant donor controls.

About this clone: What it binds is not known.

Version v3.0 of the immunoSEQ assay was performed at survey level. The study targeted 40,000-50,000 T-cell genomes per sample in sequencing. This table comes from immunoSEQ multiplex PCR, and its TCRdb copy is limited to in-frame clones, with some not included. The table has roughly 20,000 clones, around four fifths seen once. Germline CDR1 and CDR2: SGHRS and YFSETQ. The CDR3 is made up of 14 amino acids. V lost 2 bases and J lost 1, with 9 bases in between. This clonotype was sampled from a man younger than 35 with HIV. Sequenced here: unsorted PBMCs, sampled roughly 4 years after starting antiretroviral therapy. The chain couples TRBV5-1 to TRBJ1-1; possibly TRBD1 for D (6 bases). CDR3 coding DNA: TGCGCCAGCAGCTTCGGAGGGGGGAACACTGAAGCTTTCTTT. Translating it yields CASSFGGGNTEAFF.